This is a list of T cell receptor beta chains from one sample in a study of T-cell reconstitution after alpha-beta-depleted transplantation in children. MiXCR, applied by TCRdb to the PCR reads, yields one record per CDR3 protein. In the table there are about 490,000 distinct CDR3 sequences, under 12% of which are singletons. This material consisted of PBMCs, taken before TCRalphabeta/CD19-depleted stem cell transplant. These receptors all come from a child aged 2-9 years with inherited bone marrow failure, due to receive a stem cell transplant. Both conserved end residues are part of each CDR3. A D gene is named only where the DNA matches it firmly. Clone size is stated in some rows and not others, as once, few, many or a class when expanded.

clone size: few; J gene: TRBJ2-1; V gene: TRBV4-3; D gene: -; CDR3 protein: CASSHLVSYNEQFF; CDR3 DNA: TGCGCCAGCAGCCACCTAGTTTCCTACAATGAGCAGTTCTTC
clone size: -; J gene: TRBJ2-1; V gene: TRBV9; D gene: -; CDR3 protein: CASGRRSSYNEQFF; CDR3 DNA: TGTGCCAGCGGACGGCGAAGCTCCTACAATGAGCAGTTCTTC
clone size: many; J gene: TRBJ1-1; V gene: TRBV20-1; D gene: -; CDR3 protein: CSARDPLGASEAFF; CDR3 DNA: TGCAGTGCTAGAGACCCATTGGGGGCGTCTGAAGCTTTCTTT
clone size: -; J gene: TRBJ2-1; V gene: TRBV7-6; D gene: TRBD2; CDR3 protein: CASSSRGGLVGNEQFF; CDR3 DNA: TGTGCCAGCAGCTCTCGGGGGGGCCTCGTAGGCAATGAGCAGTTCTTC
clone size: many; J gene: TRBJ2-5; V gene: TRBV7-2; D gene: TRBD1; CDR3 protein: CASSSFGQGRGETQYF; CDR3 DNA: TGTGCCAGCAGCTCCTTCGGACAGGGGAGGGGAGAGACCCAGTACTTC
clone size: -; J gene: TRBJ2-7; V gene: TRBV29-1; D gene: TRBD2; CDR3 protein: CSVGGGAGTSSYEQYF; CDR3 DNA: TGCAGCGTTGGGGGGGGGGCCGGGACTAGCAGTTACGAGCAGTACTTC
clone size: -; J gene: TRBJ2-7; V gene: TRBV6-1; D gene: TRBD1; CDR3 protein: CASRNRDRSFHEQYF; CDR3 DNA: TGTGCCAGCAGAAACCGGGACAGGTCGTTTCACGAGCAGTACTTC
clone size: many; J gene: TRBJ1-1; V gene: TRBV12-5; D gene: -; CDR3 protein: CASADVGGAFF; CDR3 DNA: TGTGCTAGTGCCGACGTAGGGGGAGCTTTCTTT
clone size: many; J gene: TRBJ2-7; V gene: TRBV11-2; D gene: -; CDR3 protein: CASSNRVYEQYF; CDR3 DNA: TGTGCCAGCAGCAACAGGGTTTACGAGCAGTACTTC
clone size: -; J gene: TRBJ1-1; V gene: TRBV12-3/TRBV12-4; D gene: -; CDR3 protein: CASSSRRVSGRSLNTDAFF; CDR3 DNA: TGTGCCAGCAGCTCTCGAAGGGTGTCTGGTCGATCGCTGAACACTGACGCTTTCTTT
clone size: many; J gene: TRBJ2-2; V gene: TRBV11-2; D gene: -; CDR3 protein: CASSAGLYAGELFF; CDR3 DNA: TGTGCCAGCAGCGCAGGTCTCTACGCCGGGGAGCTGTTTTTT
clone size: many; J gene: TRBJ2-5; V gene: TRBV29-1; D gene: TRBD1; CDR3 protein: CSAGQGRQETQYF; CDR3 DNA: TGCAGCGCTGGACAGGGGCGCCAAGAGACCCAGTACTTC
clone size: many; J gene: TRBJ1-1; V gene: TRBV6-5; D gene: -; CDR3 protein: CASRVTQGIGTEAFF; CDR3 DNA: TGTGCCAGCAGAGTCACCCAGGGCATTGGAACTGAAGCTTTCTTT
clone size: many; J gene: TRBJ2-3; V gene: TRBV6-2/TRBV6-3; D gene: TRBD2; CDR3 protein: CASSRRTSGRSTDTQYF; CDR3 DNA: TGTGCCAGCAGCCGACGGACTAGCGGAAGAAGCACAGATACGCAGTATTTT
clone size: many; J gene: TRBJ2-1; V gene: TRBV12-3/TRBV12-4; D gene: TRBD1; CDR3 protein: CASSFGQVYNEQFF; CDR3 DNA: TGTGCCAGCAGTTTCGGACAGGTCTACAATGAGCAGTTCTTC
clone size: many; J gene: TRBJ1-2; V gene: TRBV6-5; D gene: TRBD1; CDR3 protein: CASRSRTGGYGGYTF; CDR3 DNA: TGTGCCAGCAGGTCCAGAACAGGGGGGTATGGTGGCTACACCTTC
clone size: many; J gene: TRBJ2-7; V gene: TRBV30; D gene: TRBD2; CDR3 protein: CAWRAYGRVLSYEQYF; CDR3 DNA: TGTGCCTGGAGGGCCTATGGGAGGGTTCTCTCCTACGAGCAGTACTTC
clone size: few; J gene: TRBJ2-2; V gene: TRBV6-2/TRBV6-3; D gene: TRBD2; CDR3 protein: CASSYRREGTGELFF; CDR3 DNA: TGTGCCAGCAGTTACCGGCGGGAGGGCACCGGGGAGCTGTTTTTT
clone size: -; J gene: TRBJ2-1; V gene: TRBV5-5; D gene: TRBD2; CDR3 protein: CASSYGTSGGRYNEQFF; CDR3 DNA: TGTGCCAGCAGCTACGGGACTAGCGGGGGGCGCTACAATGAGCAGTTCTTC
clone size: many; J gene: TRBJ2-3; V gene: TRBV7-8; D gene: -; CDR3 protein: CASSLVQGQSTDTQYF; CDR3 DNA: TGTGCCAGCAGCTTAGTTCAGGGGCAAAGCACAGATACGCAGTATTTT
clone size: many; J gene: TRBJ2-7; V gene: TRBV25-1; D gene: -; CDR3 protein: CASSRRDRPYEQYF; CDR3 DNA: TGTGCCAGCAGTCGCCGGGACCGCCCCTACGAGCAGTACTTC
clone size: many; J gene: TRBJ2-7; V gene: TRBV29-1; D gene: -; CDR3 protein: CNQGYEQYF; CDR3 DNA: TGCAACCAGGGCTACGAGCAGTACTTC
clone size: few; J gene: TRBJ1-6; V gene: TRBV7-8; D gene: TRBD1; CDR3 protein: CASSAHQGDSPLHF; CDR3 DNA: TGTGCCAGCAGCGCACATCAGGGGGATTCACCCCTCCACTTT
clone size: many; J gene: TRBJ2-5; V gene: TRBV20-1; D gene: -; CDR3 protein: CSAKHAMAQYF; CDR3 DNA: TGCAGTGCTAAGCATGCCATGGCCCAGTACTTC
clone size: many; J gene: TRBJ2-6; V gene: TRBV5-1; D gene: TRBD1; CDR3 protein: CASSPGQGLSGANVLTF; CDR3 DNA: TGCGCCAGCAGCCCGGGACAGGGTCTCTCTGGGGCCAACGTCCTGACTTTC
clone size: many; J gene: TRBJ2-1; V gene: TRBV4-3; D gene: -; CDR3 protein: CASSQAPPRAYNEQFF; CDR3 DNA: TGCGCCAGCAGCCAAGCCCCCCCACGCGCCTACAATGAGCAGTTCTTC
clone size: -; J gene: TRBJ1-1; V gene: TRBV6-1; D gene: TRBD1; CDR3 protein: CASRIGTGGAYTEAFF; CDR3 DNA: TGTGCCAGCAGAATTGGGACAGGGGGCGCCTATACTGAAGCTTTCTTT
clone size: few; J gene: TRBJ2-1; V gene: TRBV30; D gene: TRBD1; CDR3 protein: CAWSGDRGLSYNEQFF; CDR3 DNA: TGTGCCTGGAGTGGGGACAGGGGCCTGTCCTACAATGAGCAGTTCTTC
clone size: many; J gene: TRBJ2-1; V gene: TRBV7-2; D gene: -; CDR3 protein: CASSSDFYYNEQFF; CDR3 DNA: TGTGCCAGCAGCTCGGACTTCTACTACAATGAGCAGTTCTTC
clone size: many; J gene: TRBJ2-1; V gene: TRBV7-9; D gene: -; CDR3 protein: CASSLTGLSSYNEQFF; CDR3 DNA: TGTGCCAGCAGCTTAACGGGACTCTCCTCCTACAATGAGCAGTTCTTC
clone size: many; J gene: TRBJ1-5; V gene: TRBV3-1; D gene: TRBD1; CDR3 protein: CASSSRDRDQPQHF; CDR3 DNA: TGTGCCAGCAGCTCCCGGGACAGGGATCAGCCCCAGCATTTT
clone size: many; J gene: TRBJ2-1; V gene: TRBV20-1; D gene: TRBD2; CDR3 protein: CSARDSLAGVDEQFF; CDR3 DNA: TGCAGTGCTAGAGATTCACTAGCGGGAGTTGATGAGCAGTTCTTC
clone size: many; J gene: TRBJ2-7; V gene: TRBV29-1; D gene: -; CDR3 protein: CSVVLGSTYEQYF; CDR3 DNA: TGCAGCGTTGTTTTGGGCTCAACCTACGAGCAGTACTTC
clone size: many; J gene: TRBJ2-3; V gene: TRBV6-7; D gene: TRBD1; CDR3 protein: CASSYRWQTGSTDTQYF; CDR3 DNA: TGTGCCAGCAGTTACCGATGGCAGACAGGGAGCACAGATACGCAGTATTTT
clone size: -; J gene: TRBJ2-1; V gene: TRBV19; D gene: -; CDR3 protein: CASSLMGGAYNEQFF; CDR3 DNA: TGTGCCAGTAGCCTGATGGGGGGCGCATACAATGAGCAGTTCTTC
clone size: -; J gene: TRBJ2-5; V gene: TRBV19; D gene: TRBD1; CDR3 protein: CASRMSGQGSETQYF; CDR3 DNA: TGTGCCAGTAGGATGTCGGGACAGGGATCAGAGACCCAGTACTTC
clone size: many; J gene: TRBJ2-7; V gene: TRBV7-2; D gene: -; CDR3 protein: CASSLTGRVFMSYEQYF; CDR3 DNA: TGTGCCAGCAGCTTGACCGGGCGGGTCTTTATGTCCTACGAGCAGTACTTC
clone size: few; J gene: TRBJ1-2; V gene: TRBV28; D gene: -; CDR3 protein: CASSPPQGLSYGYTF; CDR3 DNA: TGTGCCAGCAGCCCCCCGCAGGGTTTGAGCTATGGCTACACCTTC
clone size: many; J gene: TRBJ2-7; V gene: TRBV11-2; D gene: TRBD2; CDR3 protein: CASSLWGRVDEQYF; CDR3 DNA: TGTGCCAGCAGCTTATGGGGGAGGGTCGACGAGCAGTACTTC
clone size: many; J gene: TRBJ2-1; V gene: TRBV4-1; D gene: TRBD2; CDR3 protein: CASSQVAGGGSSYNEQFF; CDR3 DNA: TGCGCCAGCAGCCAAGTTGCGGGAGGAGGTAGCTCCTACAATGAGCAGTTCTTC
clone size: many; J gene: TRBJ2-7; V gene: TRBV6-5; D gene: -; CDR3 protein: CASSYGSGTEQYF; CDR3 DNA: TGTGCCAGCAGTTACGGTTCAGGGACCGAGCAGTACTTC
clone size: -; J gene: TRBJ2-3; V gene: TRBV4-2; D gene: TRBD2; CDR3 protein: CASSQLSGGDTDTQYF; CDR3 DNA: TGTGCCAGCAGCCAGTTGAGCGGGGGGGACACAGATACGCAGTATTTT
clone size: many; J gene: TRBJ2-5; V gene: TRBV4-3; D gene: -; CDR3 protein: CASSQGRKETQYF; CDR3 DNA: TGCGCCAGCAGCCAAGGGCGGAAAGAGACCCAGTACTTC
clone size: few; J gene: TRBJ2-2; V gene: TRBV29-1; D gene: TRBD1; CDR3 protein: CSVGTAKTGELFF; CDR3 DNA: TGCAGCGTGGGGACAGCTAAAACCGGGGAGCTGTTTTTT
clone size: many; J gene: TRBJ1-1; V gene: TRBV20-1; D gene: -; CDR3 protein: CSARQPRREAFF; CDR3 DNA: TGCAGTGCTAGACAGCCTCGTAGGGAAGCTTTCTTT
clone size: -; J gene: TRBJ1-5; V gene: TRBV20-1; D gene: -; CDR3 protein: CSARPGTEVLAQHF; CDR3 DNA: TGCAGTGCTAGACCCGGGACCGAAGTTCTAGCCCAGCATTTT
clone size: -; J gene: TRBJ2-7; V gene: TRBV29-1; D gene: TRBD2; CDR3 protein: CSVQTSGYEQYF; CDR3 DNA: TGCAGCGTTCAGACTAGCGGCTACGAGCAGTACTTC
clone size: few; J gene: TRBJ2-1; V gene: TRBV7-2; D gene: -; CDR3 protein: CASSLAAVAPNEQFF; CDR3 DNA: TGTGCCAGCAGCTTAGCGGCGGTAGCCCCTAATGAGCAGTTCTTC
clone size: many; J gene: TRBJ1-2; V gene: TRBV12-3/TRBV12-4; D gene: TRBD1; CDR3 protein: CASSVGQNYGYTF; CDR3 DNA: TGTGCCAGCAGTGTGGGACAGAACTATGGCTACACCTTC
clone size: -; J gene: TRBJ2-7; V gene: TRBV9; D gene: TRBD2; CDR3 protein: CASSVAAAGGIGEQYF; CDR3 DNA: TGTGCCAGCAGCGTAGCGGCGGCGGGAGGTATTGGCGAGCAGTACTTC
clone size: many; J gene: TRBJ2-3; V gene: TRBV20-1; D gene: -; CDR3 protein: CSARAADTDTQYF; CDR3 DNA: TGCAGTGCTAGGGCAGCAGACACAGATACGCAGTATTTT